The 19 T cell receptor beta chains below all came from one sample that was sequenced in a study of T cells in Graves' hyperthyroidism and ophthalmopathy. Using RNA transcripts as the source, TCR beta CDR3 regions were amplified. In the first-round RT-PCR of the TCR CDR3, the HTBI primer set was used. Each CDR3 protein is one row after TCRdb ran MiXCR on the multiplex PCR reads. The sample lists fewer than 700,000 distinct CDR3 sequences; 15% to 20% were seen once. Sequenced input: blood. These receptors were obtained from a young woman with Graves' hyperthyroidism.

This clonotype was detected many times. J is TRBJ2-1 and V is TRBV12-3 or TRBV12-4, with a tentative D call TRBD1 (6 bases). V lost 3 bases and J lost 7, with 13 bases in between. The CDR3 runs to 14 residues. CDR3 region: CASSFVAGANEQFF. The CDR3 DNA reads TGTGCCAGCAGTTTTGTGGCAGGGGCGAATGAGCAGTTCTTC.

The sample holds many counts of this clonotype. This rearrangement joins TRBV27 to TRBJ1-5; no clear D. The CDR3 length is 13 residues. Germline values: CDR1 MNHEY, CDR2 SMNVEV (reference sequence). Trimming shortened V by 6 bases and J by 4 bases, and 10 bases separated the two germline ends. The CDR3: CASSFDRNQPQHF. In DNA, the CDR3 is TGTGCCAGCAGCTTCGACCGAAATCAGCCCCAGCATTTT.

This clonotype appeared a few times. V and J are TRBV12-3 or TRBV12-4 and TRBJ1-2; D may be TRBD1 (6 bases). The CDR3 runs to 13 residues. Trimming removed 5 bases from V and 4 bases from J, with 11 bases in between. CDR3 sequence: CASSRGFGYGYTF. In DNA, the CDR3 is TGTGCCAGCAGTAGGGGGTTTGGCTATGGCTACACCTTC.

This clonotype was detected a few times. This CDR3 reads CALKRRETQYF. The DNA of the CDR3 is TGTGCCTTGAAGAGAAGGGAGACCCAGTACTTC. The J gene is TRBJ2-5, the V gene TRBV30, with D hard to call. V was shortened by 7 bases and J by 5 bases, with 11 bases between the two germline ends. Germline CDR1 GTSNPN, CDR2 SVGIG (reference sequence). The CDR3 is made up of 11 amino acids.

The chain combines TRBV6-1 with TRBJ2-7; no reliable D call. V dropped 6 bases and J dropped 2 bases, with 14 bases sitting between them. Germline CDR1 reads MNHNS; CDR2 reads SASEGT. The length of the CDR3 is 14 residues. The CDR3 nucleotides are TGTGCCAGCAGCTTATTCAGACAACCCTACGAGCAGTACTTC. Protein sequence: CASSLFRQPYEQYF.

Worth noting for this clonotype: A much larger clone lies a single base off, so this may be a read error. The gene calls are TRBV28 and TRBJ2-1, with D hard to call. V shed 7 bases and J shed 0 bases, with 13 bases lying between them. Per the germline V gene, CDR1 is MDHEN and CDR2 is SYDVKM. This CDR3 is 15 amino acids long. The CDR3 DNA follows: TGTGCCAGCACCAGGCTAGTAATCTCCTACAATGAGCAGTTCTTC. It specifies CASTRLVISYNEQFF. Full variable domain (remainder filled in from reference TRBV28 and TRBJ2-1): DVKVTQSSRYLVKRTGEKVFLECVQDMDHENMFWYRQDPGLGLRLIYFSYDVKMKEKGDIPEGYSVSREKKERFSLILESASTNQTSMYLCASTRLVISYNEQFFGPGTRLTVL.

This clonotype has only a few counts. The chain recombines TRBV6-1 with TRBJ2-5; 10 bases are a match to TRBD1. The germline V gene encodes CDR1 MNHNS and CDR2 SASEGT. J gave up 5 bases and V 8 bases, and 11 bases lay outside the gene matches. The CDR3 has 15 amino acids. CDR3: CASGTSGTGVETQYF. The CDR3 coding sequence is TGTGCCAGCGGAACCTCCGGGACAGGGGTGGAGACCCAGTACTTC.

This clonotype was counted at least ten times. The V and J genes are TRBV2 and TRBJ2-3; D gene uncertain. Germline V gene lookup returns CDR1 SNHLY and CDR2 FYNNEI. Trimming removed 4 bases from V and 6 bases from J, with 17 bases in between. The CDR3 runs 15 residues. The CDR3 loop is CASSAFGDDSDTQYF. The CDR3 DNA is TGTGCCAGCAGTGCTTTTGGGGATGACTCGGATACGCAGTATTTT.

This clonotype was observed a handful of times. The chain joins TRBV7-8 to TRBJ1-3; 7 bases fit TRBD1. V lost 2 bases and J lost 0; bases outside the gene matches: 10. The CDR3 totals 18 residues. Germline-derived CDR1 and CDR2 are SGHVS and FQNEAQ. The CDR3 region is CASSLHIKDRFSGNTIYF. In nucleotides, the CDR3 is TGTGCCAGCAGCTTACATATAAAGGACAGGTTCTCTGGAAACACCATATATTTT.

The chain links TRBV27 to TRBJ2-1; TRBD2 agrees at 10 bases. CDR3 length equals 14 residues. The junction had 6 bases not matched to a gene; V was cut back by 6 bases and J by 7 bases. Germline CDR1 and CDR2: MNHEY and SMNVEV (reference sequence). DNA for the CDR3: TGTGCCAGCAGGCCGCCTAGCGGGAGTAATGAGCAGTTCTTC. This translates into CASRPPSGSNEQFF.

This clonotype was counted many times. V is TRBV20-1 and J is TRBJ2-5; the match to TRBD2 covers 12 bases. V dropped 0 bases and J dropped 4; count of bases not matched to a gene: 6. The CDR3 covers 16 residues. Germline CDR1 is DFQATT and CDR2 is SNEGSKA (reference sequence). CDR3 loop: CSARDLAGGPGETQYF. The CDR3 DNA reads as TGCAGTGCTAGAGATCTAGCGGGAGGGCCCGGAGAGACCCAGTACTTC.

In this sample, this clonotype turned up many times. The genes are TRBV28 and TRBJ2-7; 9 nucleotides match TRBD2. The CDR3 runs to 16 residues. The germline CDR1 and CDR2 sequences are MDHEN and SYDVKM. V lost 6 bases to trimming and J lost 3 bases; unmatched junction nucleotides: 12. The CDR3 sequence is CASSSNSGSLFYEQYF. The DNA of the CDR3 is TGTGCCAGCAGCTCCAATAGCGGGAGTCTGTTCTACGAGCAGTACTTC.

This clonotype was seen ten or more times. The chain couples TRBV5-5 to TRBJ1-1, with D maybe TRBD1 (5 bases). Trimming cost V 3 bases and J 2 bases, with 17 bases left between them. CDR3 size: 16 residues. Germline-derived CDR1 and CDR2 are SGHKS and YYEKEE (reference sequence). The CDR3 reads CASSSRTGEGNTEAFF. The CDR3 DNA reads as TGTGCCAGCAGCTCCCGGACGGGGGAAGGTAACACTGAAGCTTTCTTT.

The genes are TRBV7-9 and TRBJ2-7; possibly TRBD1 or TRBD2 for D (5 bases each). Trimming took 6 bases from V and 0 from J, leaving 9 bases between them. The V gene's germline CDR1 is SEHNR and CDR2 FQNEAQ (reference sequence). The CDR3 extends over 13 amino acids. As DNA, the CDR3 is TGTGCCAGCAGATGGGACCCCTCCTACGAGCAGTACTTC. This translates into CASRWDPSYEQYF.

This clonotype was observed at least ten times. The V and J genes are TRBV12-3 or TRBV12-4 and TRBJ2-7; TRBD1 is a possible D gene (6 bases). Trimming removed 6 bases from V and 2 bases from J, with 11 bases in between. CDR3 length: 13 residues. CDR3 sequence: CASSWTEAYEQYF. CDR3 coding DNA: TGTGCCAGCAGCTGGACAGAGGCCTACGAGCAGTACTTC.

At least ten counts were recorded for this clonotype. This sequence joins TRBV27 and TRBJ2-3; 13 bases agree with TRBD2. This CDR3 comprises 16 residues. Germline-derived CDR1 and CDR2 are MNHEY and SMNVEV (reference sequence). V shed 5 bases and J 4 bases; nucleotides not matched to a gene: 6. DNA for the CDR3: TGTGCCAGCAGTCCTCGGACTAGCGGGAGCCCAGATACGCAGTATTTT. It encodes CASSPRTSGSPDTQYF.

In its sample, this clonotype was seen many times. The rearrangement links TRBV10-3 to TRBJ1-1; no definite D call. Per the germline V gene, CDR1 is ENHRY and CDR2 is SYGVKD. Trimming shortened V by 0 bases and J by 0 bases, and 11 bases separated the two germline ends. The CDR3 runs 16 residues. DNA of the CDR3: TGTGCCATCAGTGAGTCTGTGGGGATACTGAACACTGAAGCTTTCTTT. This encodes CAISESVGILNTEAFF.

This clonotype was seen repeatedly, ten times or more. The chain combines TRBV7-2 with TRBJ2-7; D is ambiguous. Germline V gives CDR1 SGHTA, CDR2 FQGNSA. The CDR3 sequence is 15 residues long. Trimming removed 0 bases at V and 2 bases at J, with 11 bases between. In DNA, the CDR3 is TGTGCCAGCAGCTTAGCCCAAACTAACCCCTACGAGCAGTACTTC. Its translation is CASSLAQTNPYEQYF. The variable domain in full, with the rest retrieved from reference TRBV7-2 and TRBJ2-7, is GAGVSQSPSNKVTEKGKDVELRCDPISGHTALYWYRQSLGQGLEFLIYFQGNSAPDKSGLPSDRFSAERTGGSVSTLTIQRTQQEDSAVYLCASSLAQTNPYEQYFGPGTRLTVT.

This clonotype was detected only a few times. J is TRBJ2-1 and V is TRBV19, with D possibly being TRBD2 (6 bases). Germline loops: CDR1 LNHDA, CDR2 SQIVND (reference sequence). The germline V and J ends were trimmed by 3 bases and 0 bases, with 18 bases remaining between them. The CDR3 sequence is 18 residues long. The CDR3 reads CASSIGPVGLSSYNEQFF. The CDR3 bases are TGTGCCAGTAGTATTGGTCCCGTAGGACTAAGCTCCTACAATGAGCAGTTCTTC. Using reference TRBV19 and TRBJ2-1 for the parts outside the CDR3, the full variable domain is DGGITQSPKYLFRKEGQNVTLSCEQNLNHDAMYWYRQDPGQGLRLIYYSQIVNDFQKGDIAEGYSVSREKKESFPLTVTSAQKNPTAFYLCASSIGPVGLSSYNEQFFGPGTRLTVL.